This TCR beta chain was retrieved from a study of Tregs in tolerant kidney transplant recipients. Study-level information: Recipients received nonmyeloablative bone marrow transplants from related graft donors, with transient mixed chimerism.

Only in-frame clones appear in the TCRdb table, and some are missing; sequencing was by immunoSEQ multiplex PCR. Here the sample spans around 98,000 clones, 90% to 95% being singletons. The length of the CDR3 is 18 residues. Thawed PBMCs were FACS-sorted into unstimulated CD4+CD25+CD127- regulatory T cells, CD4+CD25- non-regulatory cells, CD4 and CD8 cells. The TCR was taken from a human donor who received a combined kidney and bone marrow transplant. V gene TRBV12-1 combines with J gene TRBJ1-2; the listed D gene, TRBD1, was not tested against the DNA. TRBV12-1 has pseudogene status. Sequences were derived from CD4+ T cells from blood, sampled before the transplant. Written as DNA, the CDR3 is TGTGCCAGCAGCTTTGAGTTCTGGCTAGGGGTGATCAATTATGGCTACACCTTC. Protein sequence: CASSFEFWLGVINYGYTF.